A single sample gave rise to the 17 T cell receptor beta chains below, sequenced in a study of T-cell reconstitution after alpha-beta-depleted transplantation in children. It was with unique molecular identifiers that the TCRbeta library was prepared. Each CDR3 protein gets one entry after TCRdb re-called the PCR reads with MiXCR. The sample lists more than 550,000 distinct CDR3 sequences; approximately 10% were seen once. The sequencing used PBMCs from the stem cell graft donor, collected from the stem cell graft. These receptors were taken from a human donor who donated a stem cell graft to a child with acute myeloid leukemia.

This clonotype was counted at least ten times. The chain combines TRBV6-5 with TRBJ2-7, with 7 positions matching TRBD1. The germline gives CDR1 MNHEY, CDR2 SVGAGI. The CDR3 consists of 13 residues. V dropped 9 bases and J dropped 5; count of bases not matched to a gene: 10. The CDR3 protein is CASSTGTRNEQYF. The DNA of the CDR3 is TGTGCCAGTTCGACAGGGACCAGGAACGAGCAGTACTTC.

The chain's CDR3 is CSARQRTATSGRGGSYNEQFF. The DNA for the CDR3 is TGCAGTGCTAGACAGCGGACAGCGACTAGCGGGAGAGGGGGCTCCTACAATGAGCAGTTCTTC. V usage is TRBV20-1 and J usage is TRBJ2-1; 12 nucleotides match TRBD2. V shed 2 bases and J 0 bases; nucleotides not matched to a gene: 17. The CDR3 has 21 residues. CDR1 and CDR2 from the germline V gene are DFQATT and SNEGSKA (reference sequence).

This clonotype was seen a handful of times. The chain joins TRBV15 to TRBJ1-2; D may be TRBD1 (5 bases). Trimming removed 1 base at V and 6 bases at J, with 9 bases between. The CDR3 covers 13 residues. From germline, CDR1 is LNHNV and CDR2 YYDKDF (reference sequence). CDR3 loop: CATSRARGDGYTF. The CDR3 nucleotides are TGTGCCACCAGCAGAGCCCGAGGGGATGGCTACACCTTC.

This clonotype appeared a few times. The chain joins TRBV29-1 to TRBJ1-1; D remains unclear. This CDR3 region has 11 residues. Deletions cut 3 bases from V and 5 bases from J, with 7 bases between. The germline V gene encodes CDR1 SQVTM and CDR2 ANQGSEA. CDR3 protein: CSVESRTEAFF. The CDR3, as DNA: TGCAGCGTTGAGAGTAGGACTGAAGCTTTCTTT.

This clonotype was recorded at least ten times. The J gene is TRBJ2-7, the V gene TRBV6-1; 10 positions agree with TRBD2. The CDR3 extends over 14 amino acids. The J segment lost 2 bases and the V segment lost 3 bases, leaving 1 base of the junction unmatched. Germline CDR1 reads MNHNS; CDR2 reads SASEGT. DNA for the CDR3: TGTGCCAGCAGTGAGAGCGGGAGGGCCTACGAGCAGTACTTC. It yields the protein CASSESGRAYEQYF.

The chain employs TRBV5-1 and TRBJ2-5, with TRBD1 matching 7 bases. Germline CDR1 and CDR2: SGHRS and YFSETQ. The CDR3 has 15 amino acids. After removal of 0 bases from V and 5 bases from J, the junction contained 7 bases not matched to a gene. The CDR3 spells CASSLVTGEWETQYF. The CDR3 region has the DNA TGCGCCAGCAGCTTGGTTACAGGGGAGTGGGAGACCCAGTACTTC.

V is TRBV28 and J is TRBJ1-2, with unresolved D. CDR3 length: 13 residues. With 1 base removed from V and 4 bases from J, the gap between germline ends came to 7 bases. Germline V gene data show CDR1 as MDHEN and CDR2 as SYDVKM. CDR3 loop: CASSLLAVYGYTF. The DNA of the CDR3 is TGTGCCAGCAGTTTATTGGCAGTCTATGGCTACACCTTC.

There are many counts of this clonotype. The chain combines TRBV15 with TRBJ1-3; 8 bases are shared with TRBD1. The ends lost 5 bases at V and 2 bases at J; junction bases unmatched: 2. The germline V gene has CDR1 LNHNV and CDR2 YYDKDF (reference sequence). The CDR3 is 14 residues long. CDR3 DNA: TGTGCCACCAGCCCAGGGGGCCCTGGAAACACCATATATTTT. The encoded protein is CATSPGGPGNTIYF.

This clonotype came up a few times. The V call is TRBV11-2, the J call TRBJ2-7; the match to TRBD2 covers 9 bases. The ends lost 0 bases at V and 1 base at J; junction bases unmatched: 4. The CDR3 is made up of 16 amino acids. Germline V gene sequence: CDR1 SGHAT, CDR2 FQNNGV. CDR3 loop: CASSLDGGRGSYEQYF. Here the CDR3 DNA reads TGTGCCAGCAGCTTAGATGGCGGGAGGGGATCCTACGAGCAGTACTTC.

This clonotype was counted a few times. The rearrangement uses TRBV7-2 and TRBJ2-3, with TRBD1 identical over 9 bases. The CDR3 spans 16 residues. V gave up 5 bases and J gave up 2 bases; unmatched junction bases: 8. Germline CDR1 and CDR2: SGHTA and FQGNSA. This CDR3 is CASSRDRAYSTDTQYF. For the CDR3, the DNA is TGTGCCAGCAGCAGGGACAGGGCATACTCCACAGATACGCAGTATTTT.

This clonotype was observed a handful of times. The chain links TRBV30 to TRBJ2-1; D possibly corresponds to TRBD2 (6 bases). V lost 0 bases to trimming and J lost 3 bases, with 9 bases between them. CDR1 is GTSNPN and CDR2 is SVGIG in the germline V gene (reference sequence). The CDR3 loop spans 14 amino acids. CDR3 DNA: TGTGCCTGGAGTGTAGCGGGCTACTACAATGAGCAGTTCTTC. It specifies CAWSVAGYYNEQFF.

V gene TRBV4-2 combines with J gene TRBJ1-6; 7 bases are shared with TRBD1. J was trimmed by 9 bases and V by 0 bases; bases with no gene match: 8. Looked up from germline, CDR1 is LGHNA and CDR2 is YNFKEQ. CDR3 length: 16 amino acids. CDR3 in DNA: TGTGCCAGCAGCCAAGAACAGGGGACGTTGACTTCACCCCTCCACTTT. This encodes CASSQEQGTLTSPLHF.

This clonotype has more than one count but fewer than ten. V is TRBV7-9 and J is TRBJ2-1, with 8 bases lining up with TRBD2. The CDR3 spans 14 residues. Germline CDR1 reads SEHNR; CDR2 reads FQNEAQ (reference sequence). The junction had 14 bases not matched to a gene; V was cut back by 5 bases and J by 14 bases. The CDR3 sequence is CASSRSLAGQEEFF. CDR3 nucleotide sequence: TGTGCCAGCAGCCGCTCTCTAGCGGGTCAAGAGGAGTTCTTC.

This clonotype has only a few counts. V gene TRBV5-5 combines with J gene TRBJ2-5, with D maybe TRBD1 (7 bases). V lost 0 bases to trimming and J lost 3 bases, with 15 bases between them. Germline V gives CDR1 SGHKS, CDR2 YYEKEE (reference sequence). The length of the CDR3 is 16 residues. The CDR3 DNA is TGTGCCAGCAGCTTGGCCGCAGGGGGGTTAGAAGAGACCCAGTACTTC. Translated: CASSLAAGGLEETQYF.

The rearrangement joins TRBV12-3 or TRBV12-4 to TRBJ2-3; 12 nucleotides agree with TRBD2. V lost 6 bases and J lost 5; bases outside the gene matches: 6. The CDR3 sequence is 15 residues long. CDR3 protein: CASSRLAGVGDTQYF. CDR3 DNA sequence: TGTGCCAGCAGCCGACTAGCGGGAGTGGGAGATACGCAGTATTTT.

This clonotype was picked up a small number of times. The chain joins TRBV6-2 or TRBV6-3 to TRBJ2-7, with 8 nucleotides matching TRBD1. The V gene's germline CDR1 is MNHEY and CDR2 SVGEGT. The CDR3 totals 14 residues. The junction had 5 bases not matched to a gene; V was cut back by 7 bases and J by 0 bases. CDR3 amino acids: CASIRDRHSYEQYF. As DNA, the CDR3 is TGTGCCAGCATACGGGACAGGCACTCCTACGAGCAGTACTTC.

This clonotype was observed many times. The rearrangement joins TRBV12-5 to TRBJ2-3; weak D call: TRBD2 (6 bases). This CDR3 has 17 residues. Trimming cost V 6 bases and J 0 bases, with 19 bases left between them. Germline CDR1 reads LGHNT; CDR2 reads FRNRAP. Here the CDR3 reads CASGNDLAGPSTDTQYF. DNA for the CDR3: TGTGCTAGTGGCAACGACCTCGCGGGGCCTAGCACAGATACGCAGTATTTT.